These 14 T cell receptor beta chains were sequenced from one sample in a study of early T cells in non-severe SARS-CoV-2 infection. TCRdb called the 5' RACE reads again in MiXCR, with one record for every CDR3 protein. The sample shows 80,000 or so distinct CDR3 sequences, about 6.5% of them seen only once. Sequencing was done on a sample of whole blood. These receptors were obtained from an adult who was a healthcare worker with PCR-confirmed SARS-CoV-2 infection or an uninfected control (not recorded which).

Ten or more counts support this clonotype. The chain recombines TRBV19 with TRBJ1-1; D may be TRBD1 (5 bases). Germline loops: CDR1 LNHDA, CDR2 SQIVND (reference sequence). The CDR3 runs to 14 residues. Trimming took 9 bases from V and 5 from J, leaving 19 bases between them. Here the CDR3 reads CASSPGGGRTEAFF. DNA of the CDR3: TGTGCCAGCTCACCCGGGGGGGGACGGACTGAAGCTTTCTTT.

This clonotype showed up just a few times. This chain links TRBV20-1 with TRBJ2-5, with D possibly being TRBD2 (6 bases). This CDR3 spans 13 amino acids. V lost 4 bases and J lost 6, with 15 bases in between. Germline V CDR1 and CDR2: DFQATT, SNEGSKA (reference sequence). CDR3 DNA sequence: TGCAGTGCTACGGGAGTTGTGGTGAAGACCCAGTACTTC. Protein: CSATGVVVKTQYF.

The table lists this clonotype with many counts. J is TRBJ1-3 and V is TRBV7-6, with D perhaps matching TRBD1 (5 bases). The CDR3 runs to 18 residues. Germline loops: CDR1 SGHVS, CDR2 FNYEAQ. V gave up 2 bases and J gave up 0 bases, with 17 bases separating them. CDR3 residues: CASSLRDGLPGSGNTIYF. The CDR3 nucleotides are TGTGCCAGCAGCTTAAGGGACGGACTTCCCGGCTCTGGAAACACCATATATTTT.

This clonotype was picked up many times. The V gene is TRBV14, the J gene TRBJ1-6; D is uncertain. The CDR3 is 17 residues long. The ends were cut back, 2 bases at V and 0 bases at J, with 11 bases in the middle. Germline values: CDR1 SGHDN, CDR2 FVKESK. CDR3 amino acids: CASSQFGMSSYNSPLHF. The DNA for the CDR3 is TGTGCCAGCAGCCAATTTGGGATGAGCTCCTATAATTCACCCCTCCACTTT. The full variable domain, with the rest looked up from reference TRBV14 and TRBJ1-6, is EAGVTQFPSHSVIEKGQTVTLRCDPISGHDNLYWYRRVMGKEIKFLLHFVKESKQDESGMPNNRFLAERTGGTYSTLKVQPAELEDSGVYFCASSQFGMSSYNSPLHFGNGTRLTVT.

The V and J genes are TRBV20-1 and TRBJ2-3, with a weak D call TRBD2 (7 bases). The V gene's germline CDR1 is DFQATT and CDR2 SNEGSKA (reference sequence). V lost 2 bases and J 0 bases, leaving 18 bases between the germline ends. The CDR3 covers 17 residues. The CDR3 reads CSARFQGRRGSTDTQYF. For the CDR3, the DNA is TGCAGTGCTAGATTCCAGGGGAGGCGGGGGAGCACAGATACGCAGTATTTT.

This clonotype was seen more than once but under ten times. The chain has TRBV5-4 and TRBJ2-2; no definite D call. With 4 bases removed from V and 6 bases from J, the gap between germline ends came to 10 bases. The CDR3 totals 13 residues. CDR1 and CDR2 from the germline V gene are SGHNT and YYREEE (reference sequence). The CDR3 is CASSRISSGELFF. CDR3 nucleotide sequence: TGTGCCAGCAGCCGTATATCATCCGGGGAGCTGTTTTTT.

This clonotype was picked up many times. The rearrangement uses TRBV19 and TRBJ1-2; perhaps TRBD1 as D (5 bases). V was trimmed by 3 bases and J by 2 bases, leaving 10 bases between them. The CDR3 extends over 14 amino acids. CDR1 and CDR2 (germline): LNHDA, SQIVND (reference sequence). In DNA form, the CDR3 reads TGTGCCAGTAGTATCGACAGAATAAACTATGGCTACACCTTC. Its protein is CASSIDRINYGYTF.

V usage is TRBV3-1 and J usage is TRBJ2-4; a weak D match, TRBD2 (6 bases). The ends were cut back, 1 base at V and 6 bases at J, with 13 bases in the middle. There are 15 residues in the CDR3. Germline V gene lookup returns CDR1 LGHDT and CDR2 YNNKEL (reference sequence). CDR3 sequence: CASSQVASVGNIQYF. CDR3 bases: TGTGCCAGCAGCCAAGTGGCTAGCGTTGGAAACATTCAGTACTTC.

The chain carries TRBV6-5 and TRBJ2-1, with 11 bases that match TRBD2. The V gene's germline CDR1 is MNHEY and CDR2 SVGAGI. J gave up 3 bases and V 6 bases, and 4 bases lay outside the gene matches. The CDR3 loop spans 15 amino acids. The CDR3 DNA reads TGTGCCAGCAGACTTAGCGGGGGGGACTACAATGAGCAGTTCTTC. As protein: CASRLSGGDYNEQFF.

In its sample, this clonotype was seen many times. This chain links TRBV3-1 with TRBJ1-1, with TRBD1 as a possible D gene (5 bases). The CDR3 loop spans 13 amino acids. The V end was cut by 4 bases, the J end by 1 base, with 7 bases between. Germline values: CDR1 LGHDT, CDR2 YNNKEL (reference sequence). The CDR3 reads CASSPRENTEAFF. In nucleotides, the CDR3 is TGTGCCAGCAGCCCCAGGGAGAACACTGAAGCTTTCTTT.

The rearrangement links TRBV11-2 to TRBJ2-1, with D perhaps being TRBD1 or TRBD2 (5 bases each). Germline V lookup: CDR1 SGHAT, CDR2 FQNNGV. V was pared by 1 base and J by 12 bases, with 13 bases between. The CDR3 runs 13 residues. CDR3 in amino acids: CASSLGGEGVQFF. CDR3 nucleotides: TGTGCCAGCAGCTTAGGAGGGGAAGGGGTGCAGTTCTTC.

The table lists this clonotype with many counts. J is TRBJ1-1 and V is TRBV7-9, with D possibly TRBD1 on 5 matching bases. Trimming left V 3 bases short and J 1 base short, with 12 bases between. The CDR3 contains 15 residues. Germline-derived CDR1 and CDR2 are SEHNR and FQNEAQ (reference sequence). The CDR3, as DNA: TGTGCCAGCAGCTTGCAGGGCCTTAAGAACACTGAAGCTTTCTTT. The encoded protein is CASSLQGLKNTEAFF.

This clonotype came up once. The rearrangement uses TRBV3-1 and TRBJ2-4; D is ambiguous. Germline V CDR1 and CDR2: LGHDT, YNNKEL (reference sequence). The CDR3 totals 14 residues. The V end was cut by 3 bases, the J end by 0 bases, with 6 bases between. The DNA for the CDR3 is TGTGCCAGCAGCCAGGGATTAGCCAAAAACATTCAGTACTTC. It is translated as CASSQGLAKNIQYF.

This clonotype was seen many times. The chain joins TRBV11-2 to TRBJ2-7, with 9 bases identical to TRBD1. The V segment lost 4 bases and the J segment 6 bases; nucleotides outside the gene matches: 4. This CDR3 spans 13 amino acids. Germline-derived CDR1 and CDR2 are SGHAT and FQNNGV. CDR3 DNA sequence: TGTGCCAGCAGCTGGGGACAGGGTTTCGAGCAGTACTTC. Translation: CASSWGQGFEQYF.